This T cell receptor beta chain was identified in a study of PD-L1 blockade in urothelial cancer. Clones were sequenced by immunoSEQ multiplex PCR, and TCRdb holds only the in-frame ones, with some missing. The sample records about 69,000 clones, around 90% being singletons. Patients' urothelial carcinoma was locally advanced or metastatic. This CDR3 is 16 amino acids long. V was pared by 4 bases and J by 4 bases, with 18 bases between. Germline lookup yields CDR1 SGHDN and CDR2 FVKESK. The rearrangement joins TRBV14 to TRBJ2-3, with D maybe TRBD1 (7 bases). The sample here was PBMCs, taken around atezolizumab (anti-PD-L1) treatment. This TCR was recovered from a man aged 55 to 70 with urothelial cancer. CDR3 amino acids: CASSRSGRDRPDTQYF. DNA for the CDR3: TGTGCCAGCAGCCGGTCTGGGCGGGACAGACCAGATACGCAGTATTTT.